Each of the 13 T cell receptor beta chains below was sequenced from the same sample in a study of molecular identifiers for immune sequencing clone quantification. TCRdb used MiXCR to reprocess the PCR reads, holding one entry per CDR3 protein. The sample has 85,000 to 90,000 distinct CDR3 sequences; roughly 25% are singletons. Specimen: naive CD8+ T cells from blood, with Jurkat cell RNA spiked in. Described subset: FACS-sorted CD8+CD4-CCR7+CD45RA+ naive T cells. The receptors were sampled from a human donor in good health. Some libraries in this study had Jurkat cell RNA spiked in.

In regard to this clonotype: This may be a read error: a much more frequent sequence differs by one nucleotide. The chain has TRBV30 and TRBJ2-3; D not certain. Germline V gene sequence: CDR1 GTSNPN, CDR2 SVGIG (reference sequence). The CDR3 has 13 residues. With 0 bases removed from V and 4 bases from J, the gap between germline ends came to 8 bases. CDR3: CAWSVGPPDTQYF. The CDR3 DNA reads TGTGCCTGGAGTGTCGGGCCGCCAGATACGCAGTATTTT.

This clonotype was recorded at least ten times. The rearrangement uses TRBV14 and TRBJ2-7, with D hard to call. This CDR3 is built from 15 residues. The germline gives CDR1 SGHDN, CDR2 FVKESK. Trimming shortened V by 1 base and J by 1 base, and 11 bases separated the two germline ends. The CDR3 region is CASSQVGPPSYEQYF. The DNA for the CDR3 is TGTGCCAGCAGCCAAGTGGGTCCGCCGTCCTACGAGCAGTACTTC.

The chain employs TRBV4-2 and TRBJ2-1; 11 bases are shared with TRBD2. The V and J ends lost 0 bases and 12 bases, in that order; junction bases with no gene match: 13. This CDR3 has 17 amino acids. Germline V CDR1 and CDR2: LGHNA, YNFKEQ. The CDR3 loop reads CASSQDFVSGRAGVQFF. The CDR3 DNA is TGTGCCAGCAGCCAAGATTTTGTTAGCGGGAGGGCTGGGGTGCAGTTCTTC.

In this sample, this clonotype turned up many times. The V and J genes are TRBV20-1 and TRBJ1-2; tentatively, D is TRBD1 (5 bases). This CDR3 region has 14 residues. CDR1 is DFQATT and CDR2 is SNEGSKA in the germline V gene (reference sequence). Deletions cut 6 bases from V and 10 bases from J, with 24 bases between. The CDR3 reads CSAKVTGVLNDYTF. CDR3 nucleotides: TGCAGTGCCAAAGTTACGGGGGTCCTTAACGACTACACCTTC.

This sequence joins TRBV11-2 and TRBJ2-7, with TRBD2 matching over 8 bases. CDR1 is SGHAT, CDR2 FQNNGV, per germline. This CDR3 contains 15 residues. Trimming took 0 bases from V and 2 from J; bases not matched to a gene: 3. The DNA for the CDR3 is TGTGCCAGCAGCTTAGAGGTGCGGGGGGCCTACGAGCAGTACTTC. This encodes CASSLEVRGAYEQYF.

The chain links TRBV5-5 to TRBJ2-7; D is possibly TRBD1 (5 bases). Trimming stripped 0 bases from V and 3 bases from J, with 10 bases between. Looked up from germline, CDR1 is SGHKS and CDR2 is YYEKEE (reference sequence). The CDR3 is 14 amino acids. The CDR3: CASSLGGQGYEQYF. The CDR3 DNA follows: TGTGCCAGCAGCTTGGGAGGACAAGGCTACGAGCAGTACTTC.

The CDR3 spells CASSQAETGAYEQYF. CDR3 coding DNA: TGCGCCAGCAGCCAAGCCGAGACAGGGGCCTACGAGCAGTACTTC. This chain joins TRBV4-1 and TRBJ2-7, with TRBD1 matching 8 bases. The CDR3 consists of 15 residues. Germline CDR1 and CDR2: MGHRA and YSYEKL. Trimming at V came to 1 base and at J to 2 bases, leaving 4 bases not matched to a gene.

The sample holds many counts of this clonotype. The rearrangement joins TRBV28 to TRBJ2-7; a possible D gene is TRBD1 (6 bases). Germline loops: CDR1 MDHEN, CDR2 SYDVKM. This CDR3 is 15 amino acids long. V was clipped by 2 bases and J by 5 bases, with 16 bases between them. In DNA form, the CDR3 reads TGTGCCAGCAGTTTAAGCTTGCTGGGGGCCCACGAGCAGTACTTC. Its translation: CASSLSLLGAHEQYF.

Note on this clonotype: Possible read error: a much larger clone is one base away. The final CDR3 position lacks the conserved phenylalanine or tryptophan, pointing to a likely read error. J is TRBJ2-3 and V is TRBV29-1; D unresolved. V was trimmed by 7 bases and J by 5 bases, leaving 1 base between them. Per the germline V gene, CDR1 is SQVTM and CDR2 is ANQGSEA. The CDR3 runs to 8 residues. The CDR3 sequence: CSGDTQYS. CDR3 in DNA: TGCAGCGGAGATACGCAGTATTCT.

The gene calls are TRBV20-1 and TRBJ2-2; possible D gene TRBD2, 6 bases. V gave up 3 bases and J gave up 3 bases, with 11 bases separating them. There are 14 residues in the CDR3. The V gene's germline CDR1 is DFQATT and CDR2 SNEGSKA (reference sequence). This CDR3 is CSARPGRYTGELFF. As DNA, the CDR3 is TGCAGTGCTAGGCCTGGGAGGTACACCGGGGAGCTGTTTTTT.

This clonotype was detected a few times. The chain joins TRBV20-1 to TRBJ2-7, with D perhaps matching TRBD1 (6 bases). This CDR3 contains 13 residues. Trimming took off 6 bases at V and 3 bases at J, with 15 bases between the two ends. Germline V gene lookup returns CDR1 DFQATT and CDR2 SNEGSKA (reference sequence). This CDR3 is CSAEGQGNYEQYF. The CDR3 DNA follows: TGCAGTGCCGAGGGCCAGGGGAACTACGAGCAGTACTTC.

This chain connects TRBV30 to TRBJ1-1; D is undetermined. This CDR3 has 13 residues. V was clipped by 0 bases and J by 5 bases, with 10 bases between them. The germline V gene encodes CDR1 GTSNPN and CDR2 SVGIG (reference sequence). CDR3 DNA: TGTGCCTGGAGTGTAGAGGGTTCGACTGAAGCTTTCTTT. It codes for CAWSVEGSTEAFF. Full variable domain (remainder filled in from reference TRBV30 and TRBJ1-1): SQTIHQWPATLVQPVGSPLSLECTVEGTSNPNLYWYRQAAGRGLQLLFYSVGIGQISSEVPQNLSASRPQDRQFILSSKKLLLSDSGFYLCAWSVEGSTEAFFGQGTRLTVV.

In this sample, this clonotype turned up many times. The chain combines TRBV13 with TRBJ1-5, with 11 bases lining up with TRBD1. J was trimmed by 6 bases and V by 4 bases; bases with no gene match: 2. Germline lookup yields CDR1 PRHDT and CDR2 FYEKMQ (reference sequence). This CDR3 region has 14 residues. The CDR3 bases are TGTGCCAGCAGCTCCGGGACAGGGGGTCAGCCCCAGCATTTT. Translation: CASSSGTGGQPQHF. Using reference TRBV13 and TRBJ1-5 for the parts outside the CDR3, the full variable domain is AAGVIQSPRHLIKEKRETATLKCYPIPRHDTVYWYQQGPGQDPQFLISFYEKMQSDKGSIPDRFSAQQFSDYHSELNMSSLELGDSALYFCASSSGTGGQPQHFGDGTRLSIL.